The 14 T cell receptor beta chains reported below all come from one sample, sequenced in a study of OX40 agonist ivuxolimab in advanced cancers. Only in-frame clones appear in the TCRdb table, and some are missing; sequencing was by immunoSEQ multiplex PCR. The sample has some 34,000 clones, approximately 80% seen once. Here the sequenced sample was CD4+ or CD8+ T cells sorted from blood, taken in a trial of the OX40 agonist ivuxolimab. Receptors were obtained from an adult with an advanced solid tumor such as melanoma, head and neck, liver or kidney cancer.

The J gene is TRBJ1-2, the V gene TRBV30; 7 nucleotides agree with TRBD1. CDR1 is GTSNPN and CDR2 is SVGIG in the germline V gene (reference sequence). After removal of 7 bases from V and 8 bases from J, the junction contained 10 bases not matched to a gene. The CDR3 length is 12 residues. The CDR3 reads CALVGGLGGYTF. CDR3 DNA sequence: TGTGCCTTAGTAGGGGGCCTAGGAGGCTACACCTTC.

This clone qualifies as medium-sized. V is TRBV28 and J is TRBJ1-5; D not certain. This CDR3 has 14 residues. Germline CDR1 is MDHEN and CDR2 is SYDVKM. V lost 0 bases and J lost 11, with 14 bases in between. The CDR3 reads CASSLWEAGKAQHF. The CDR3 region has the DNA TGTGCCAGCAGTTTATGGGAGGCCGGTAAAGCCCAGCATTTT.

The J gene is TRBJ2-3, the V gene TRBV5-1, with D maybe TRBD1 (6 bases). Germline values: CDR1 SGHRS, CDR2 YFSETQ. The CDR3 contains 16 residues. Trimming took 4 bases from V and 3 from J, leaving 18 bases between them. The CDR3 loop reads CASSQIGGHETDTQYF. CDR3 nucleotide sequence: TGCGCCAGCAGCCAAATTGGGGGACACGAGACAGATACGCAGTATTTT.

The J gene is TRBJ2-5, the V gene TRBV7-2; 7 bases are shared with TRBD1. This CDR3 is 16 amino acids long. With V trimmed by 1 base and J by 2 bases, 7 bases remained unmatched. Germline lookup yields CDR1 SGHTA and CDR2 FQGNSA. The CDR3 DNA sequence: TGTGCCAGCAGCTTAGGGAGGACAGGCAGACAAGAGACCCAGTACTTC. It yields the protein CASSLGRTGRQETQYF.

The chain joins TRBV18 to TRBJ1-1; 7 bases line up with TRBD1. V lost 3 bases and J lost 0; bases outside the gene matches: 1. CDR3 size: 14 residues. CDR1 is KGHSH and CDR2 is LQKENI in the germline V gene. This CDR3 reads CASSPGTVNTEAFF. The CDR3 bases are TGTGCCAGCTCACCCGGGACAGTGAACACTGAAGCTTTCTTT.

The CDR3 is CAISSDRNYGYTF. The CDR3, as DNA: TGTGCCATCAGTTCGGACAGGAACTATGGCTACACCTTC. This rearrangement joins TRBV10-3 to TRBJ1-2, with 7 bases matching TRBD1. Per germline, CDR1 ENHRY and CDR2 SYGVKD. V was clipped by 5 bases and J by 2 bases; unmatched bases: 2. The CDR3 consists of 13 residues.

The J gene is TRBJ2-3, the V gene TRBV14; 8 bases align to TRBD2. Germline V lookup: CDR1 SGHDN, CDR2 FVKESK. Germline trimming cut 0 bases from V and 2 bases from J; bases unmatched to any gene: 4. The CDR3 extends over 16 amino acids. As DNA, the CDR3 is TGTGCCAGCAGCCAAGACGGCGGGAGGCTCACAGATACGCAGTATTTT. It is translated as CASSQDGGRLTDTQYF.

This clone was seen a single time. The V gene is TRBV6-1, the J gene TRBJ2-7; D gene ambiguous. Trimming took off 6 bases at V and 2 bases at J, with 14 bases between the two ends. CDR1 and CDR2 from the germline V gene are MNHNS and SASEGT. This CDR3 is built from 14 residues. The CDR3 region has the DNA TGTGCCAGCAGACTTTCGGGCATACCCTACGAGCAGTACTTC. Translated, it gives CASRLSGIPYEQYF.

This clone was detected only once. The gene calls are TRBV14 and TRBJ2-1; tentatively, D is TRBD1 or TRBD2 (6 bases each). Between the trimmed V and J ends, which lost 7 bases and 7 bases, there was a span of 20 bases. The CDR3 is made up of 15 amino acids. From germline, CDR1 is SGHDN and CDR2 FVKESK. The CDR3 protein is CASTPIRGARNEQFF. Here the CDR3 DNA reads TGTGCCAGCACTCCCATAAGGGGGGCGCGGAATGAGCAGTTCTTC.

This clone is termed medium-sized. This chain links TRBV19 with TRBJ1-2; D unclear. V dropped 3 bases and J dropped 8 bases, with 13 bases sitting between them. The CDR3 totals 13 residues. Germline V gene sequence: CDR1 LNHDA, CDR2 SQIVND (reference sequence). The CDR3, as DNA: TGTGCCAGTAGTATCAGCACAACCAAGGGCTACACCTTC. Translating it yields CASSISTTKGYTF.

This sequence joins TRBV10-2 and TRBJ2-1; 8 nucleotides agree with TRBD2. The germline V gene has CDR1 WSHSY and CDR2 SAAADI. CDR3 length equals 16 residues. Trimming at V came to 0 bases and at J to 0 bases, leaving 1 base not matched to a gene. The CDR3 loop is CASSESSGSSYNEQFF. The CDR3 DNA follows: TGCGCCAGCAGTGAGTCGAGCGGGAGCTCCTACAATGAGCAGTTCTTC.

Notes on this clone: A read error likely explains this, since a far larger clone differs by one base. Other DNA sequences in the sample encode the same CDR3. The chain employs TRBV11-2 and TRBJ1-5; D is perhaps TRBD1 (6 bases). The germline CDR1 and CDR2 sequences are SGHAT and FQNNGV. This CDR3 comprises 14 residues. The CDR3 nucleotides read TGTGCCAGTAGCTTCGCGGACAGTAATCAGCCCCAGCATTTT. Amino acids: CASSFADSNQPQHF. Together with reference TRBV11-2 and TRBJ1-5, the CDR3 gives the full variable domain: EAGVAQSPRYKIIEKRQSVAFWCNPISGHATLYWYQQILGQGPKLLIQFQNNGVVDDSQLPKDRFSAERLKGVDSTLKIQPAKLEDSAVYLCASSFADSNQPQHFGDGTRLSIL.

This clone has just a few counts. Since the CDR3 does not end with the conserved phenylalanine or tryptophan, this likely comes from a read error. It is unclear where the CDR3 begins or ends on the DNA, so no DNA is shown, and the CDR3 is as TCRdb lists it. The chain carries TRBV6-1 and TRBJ2-3; no DNA check was done on the table's D call, TRBD2. The germline V gene encodes CDR1 MNHNS and CDR2 SASEGT. The CDR3 comprises 13 residues, both ends counted. CDR3 residues: CASSNTAGTPHGI.

V usage is TRBV7-2 and J usage is TRBJ1-5, with TRBD1 matching over 7 bases. CDR3 length: 15 amino acids. With 3 bases clipped from V and 3 bases from J, the junction kept 5 bases outside the gene matches. Germline lookup yields CDR1 SGHTA and CDR2 FQGNSA. CDR3 sequence: CASSFLGQNNQPQHF. The CDR3 DNA follows: TGTGCCAGCAGCTTCCTGGGACAGAACAATCAGCCCCAGCATTTT.